This T cell receptor (beta chain) comes out of a study of T-cell reconstitution after alpha-beta-depleted transplantation in children. Broader study findings: After transplant, at about two months, alpha-beta T cells were reportedly derived from several hundred expanded graft clones. At one year after transplant, newly produced T cells mostly accounted for T-cell counts and diversity.

This CDR3 region has 14 residues. The germline V and J ends were trimmed by 7 bases and 1 base, with 14 bases remaining between them. Per germline, CDR1 SGHTA and CDR2 FQGNSA. This clonotype was detected only a few times. The antigen is undetermined. Researchers prepared the TCRbeta library using unique molecular identifiers, the study reports. TCRdb redid the calling of the PCR reads with MiXCR, one entry per CDR3 protein. The sample includes fewer than 350,000 distinct CDR3 sequences, roughly 10% of them seen just once. The sequence came from a male patient between 2 and 10 years old who had a stem cell transplant for chronic granulomatous disease, so the T cells may come from the graft donor. The input for sequencing was peripheral blood, taken 180 days after TCRalphabeta/CD19-depleted stem cell transplant. The gene calls are TRBV7-2 and TRBJ2-7, with D hard to call. The CDR3 is CASTQAYRSYEQYF. CDR3 nucleotides: TGTGCCAGCACCCAAGCTTACCGATCCTACGAGCAGTACTTC.